This T cell receptor beta chain was obtained from a study of regulatory T cells in long-lasting Graves disease. Time point: newly diagnosed GD, antithyroid drugs for less than 3 months. TCR sequences were obtained from RNA taken from PBMCs. The V and J ends lost 3 bases and 7 bases respectively, with 16 bases between them. Germline V gene sequence: CDR1 MDHEN, CDR2 SYDVKM. The CDR3 consists of 15 residues. Construction of the TCR beta libraries employed iRepertoire HTBI primers in conjunction with Arm-PCR of CDR3 regions. One entry per CDR3 protein results from TCRdb running MiXCR on the multiplex PCR reads. The sample shows hundreds of thousands of distinct CDR3 sequences, around 12% of them seen only once. In this sample, this clonotype turned up many times. The sample also formed part of further work on T cells in Graves' hyperthyroidism and ophthalmopathy. From that report: Ophthalmopathy could be told apart from stable hyperthyroidism with a 13 V-J model.

The J gene is TRBJ2-1, the V gene TRBV28; D uncertain. This receptor was identified in a woman aged 30 to 39 with Graves disease. The sequencing used peripheral blood mononuclear cells (PBMCs), collected at new diagnosis, from a patient treated with antithyroid drugs. DNA of the CDR3: TGTGCCAGCAGTTTTCATTCGGGTGCTAGGAATGAGCAGTTCTTC. It encodes CASSFHSGARNEQFF.